Following are 21 T cell receptor beta chains from one sample sequenced in a study of cytomegalovirus exposure and HLA in healthy donors. Researchers ran the PCR with 60 Vbeta and 13 Jbeta primers. The protocol was immunoSEQ multiplex PCR, while the TCRdb copy is restricted to in-frame clones and leaves out a portion. The profile shows just over 150,000 clones, 60% to 80% of them singletons. The sample consisted of PBMCs. Every receptor here comes from a woman aged 50 to 60 in good health and CMV-seropositive.

The V gene is TRBV5-1, the J gene TRBJ2-3, with 8 bases aligning to TRBD1. The germline CDR1 and CDR2 sequences are SGHRS and YFSETQ. The CDR3 consists of 15 residues. After removal of 2 bases from V and 1 base from J, the junction contained 3 bases not matched to a gene. The DNA of the CDR3 is TGCGCCAGCAGCTTCGGGGGACAGGGCACAGATACGCAGTATTTT. It codes for CASSFGGQGTDTQYF.

This sequence joins TRBV7-8 and TRBJ2-7, with 10 nucleotides matching TRBD2. Germline V lookup: CDR1 SGHVS, CDR2 FQNEAQ. V dropped 2 bases and J dropped 3; count of bases not matched to a gene: 1. The CDR3 is made up of 14 amino acids. CDR3 loop: CASSLLAGDYEQYF. As DNA, the CDR3 is TGTGCCAGCAGCTTACTAGCGGGAGACTACGAGCAGTACTTC.

CDR3 sequence: CASSTGLPGEKLFF. The CDR3, as DNA: TGTGCCAGCAGCACGGGACTGCCGGGAGAAAAACTGTTTTTT. V is TRBV9 and J is TRBJ1-4, with D possibly being TRBD1 (5 bases). The CDR3 loop spans 14 amino acids. The germline CDR1 and CDR2 sequences are SGDLS and YYNGEE. V shed 4 bases and J shed 8 bases, with 15 bases lying between them.

J is TRBJ1-4 and V is TRBV6-1; unclear D gene. The germline V gene has CDR1 MNHNS and CDR2 SASEGT. Trimming pared 10 bases from V and 5 bases from J, leaving 17 bases between. The CDR3 extends over 14 amino acids. The CDR3 spells CATRTGLQNEKLFF. CDR3 nucleotide sequence: TGTGCCACACGAACCGGCCTACAGAATGAAAAACTGTTTTTT.

The genes are TRBV4-1 and TRBJ2-7; D not resolved. Trimming pared 1 base from V and 3 bases from J, leaving 7 bases between. The CDR3 extends over 13 amino acids. CDR1 is MGHRA and CDR2 is YSYEKL in the germline V gene. The CDR3 spells CASSQGPGYEQYF. The CDR3 DNA reads as TGCGCCAGCAGCCAAGGCCCCGGCTACGAGCAGTACTTC.

CDR3 residues: CASTRTQGHEQYF. The CDR3, as DNA: TGTGCCAGCACGCGTACACAGGGCCACGAGCAGTACTTC. The chain carries TRBV6-6 and TRBJ2-7; a weak D match, TRBD1 (6 bases). The CDR3 loop spans 13 amino acids. Trimming removed 7 bases from V and 5 bases from J, with 15 bases in between. Germline CDR1 is MNHNY and CDR2 is SVGAGI (reference sequence).

The chain couples TRBV9 to TRBJ2-5, with 8 bases aligning to TRBD2. Per germline, CDR1 SGDLS and CDR2 YYNGEE. V trimming: 0 bases; J trimming: 3 bases; junction bases outside the gene matches: 7. The CDR3 loop spans 16 amino acids. The CDR3 bases are TGTGCCAGCAGCGTAGCCCACGGGAGGGTTAAAGAGACCCAGTACTTC. Its protein product is CASSVAHGRVKETQYF.

The genes are TRBV27 and TRBJ1-2; D may be TRBD1 (6 bases). Trimming took off 4 bases at V and 2 bases at J, with 14 bases between the two ends. Germline assignment: CDR1 MNHEY and CDR2 SMNVEV (reference sequence). The CDR3 length is 15 residues. CDR3 loop: CASSSAGHLNYGYTF. The DNA for the CDR3 is TGTGCCAGCAGTTCAGCGGGACACCTAAACTATGGCTACACCTTC.

This CDR3 reads CSVEEFGTEAFF. The CDR3 DNA reads TGCAGCGTTGAAGAATTCGGCACTGAAGCTTTCTTT. The chain has TRBV29-1 and TRBJ1-1, with D uncertain. This CDR3 contains 12 residues. Germline V CDR1 and CDR2: SQVTM, ANQGSEA. V lost 0 bases to trimming and J lost 4 bases, with 6 bases between them.

CDR3 sequence reads: CASSVTGVVFF. The CDR3 region has the DNA TGTGCCAGCAGCGTGACGGGAGTAGTTTTCTTT. The chain links TRBV5-6 to TRBJ1-1; D not resolved. The CDR3 is 11 amino acids. V was shortened by 4 bases and J by 13 bases, with 14 bases between the two germline ends. From germline, CDR1 is SGHDT and CDR2 YYEEEE.

This clone has just one count. The chain employs TRBV7-8 and TRBJ1-5; perhaps TRBD1 as D (6 bases). CDR1 SGHVS and CDR2 FQNEAQ come from the germline V gene. Between the trimmed V and J ends, which lost 5 bases and 3 bases, there was a span of 20 bases. This CDR3 is built from 17 residues. The CDR3 spells CASSRDTRQVFNQPQHF. CDR3 DNA sequence: TGTGCCAGCAGCCGAGATACTAGACAGGTCTTCAATCAGCCCCAGCATTTT.

This clone was seen a few times. V gene TRBV7-3 combines with J gene TRBJ2-1; D perhaps matches TRBD1 (6 bases). The CDR3 runs 14 residues. The germline V and J ends were trimmed by 2 bases and 8 bases, with 13 bases remaining between them. The germline V gene encodes CDR1 SGHTA and CDR2 FQGTGA. The CDR3 region is CASSLAGQFDEQFF. DNA for the CDR3: TGTGCCAGCAGCTTAGCCGGACAGTTCGATGAGCAGTTCTTC. The full variable domain, completed using reference TRBV7-3 and TRBJ2-1, is GAGVSQTPSNKVTEKGKYVELRCDPISGHTALYWYRQSLGQGPEFLIYFQGTGAADDSGLPNDRFFAVRPEGSVSTLKIQRTERGDSAVYLCASSLAGQFDEQFFGPGTRLTVL.

This sequence joins TRBV4-3 and TRBJ1-4, with a weak D call TRBD1 (6 bases). This CDR3 is 19 amino acids long. From germline, CDR1 is LGHNA and CDR2 YSLEER. Trimming took off 0 bases at V and 4 bases at J, with 21 bases between the two ends. This CDR3 reads CASSQDQIVDRPRNEKLFF. In nucleotides, the CDR3 is TGCGCCAGCAGCCAAGACCAGATAGTTGACAGGCCTCGTAATGAAAAACTGTTTTTT.

The V gene is TRBV28, the J gene TRBJ2-7; TRBD2 might be the D (5 bases). Germline assignment: CDR1 MDHEN and CDR2 SYDVKM. This CDR3 region has 14 residues. V was shortened by 7 bases and J by 0 bases, with 13 bases between the two germline ends. In nucleotides, the CDR3 is TGTGCCAGCACCCTCAGCGGCTTCTCCTACGAGCAGTACTTC. Protein product: CASTLSGFSYEQYF.

J is TRBJ2-5 and V is TRBV10-3; D is perhaps TRBD1 (6 bases). The CDR3 covers 13 residues. Germline V lookup: CDR1 ENHRY, CDR2 SYGVKD. Trimming took 5 bases from V and 5 from J, leaving 12 bases between them. For the CDR3, the DNA is TGTGCCATCAGTTCAGGGGTAGGGGAGACCCAGTACTTC. Its translation: CAISSGVGETQYF.

The V call is TRBV9, the J call TRBJ2-2, with 9 bases lining up with TRBD2. With 7 bases clipped from V and 3 bases from J, the junction kept 4 bases outside the gene matches. Germline V gene data show CDR1 as SGDLS and CDR2 as YYNGEE. The CDR3 contains 14 residues. CDR3 in DNA: TGTGCCAGCGCGGGGGGGCTTTACACCGGGGAGCTGTTTTTT. Protein sequence: CASAGGLYTGELFF.

The chain recombines TRBV10-3 with TRBJ1-5, with 8 bases that match TRBD1. The CDR3 is 17 residues long. The V gene end was trimmed by 5 bases and the J gene end by 2 bases; junction bases not matched to a gene: 11. Germline CDR1 is ENHRY and CDR2 is SYGVKD. CDR3 residues: CAISSHQGAKGNQPQHF. The CDR3 region has the DNA TGTGCCATCAGTTCACACCAGGGGGCTAAGGGCAATCAGCCCCAGCATTTT.

This clone was seen more than once but under ten times. V usage is TRBV2 and J usage is TRBJ1-5, with D perhaps matching TRBD1 (6 bases). This CDR3 contains 15 residues. The germline V and J ends were trimmed by 4 bases and 3 bases, with 13 bases remaining between them. Germline V gene sequence: CDR1 SNHLY, CDR2 FYNNEI. CDR3 DNA: TGTGCCAGCAGTGGAGACACAGGGAACAATCAGCCCCAGCATTTT. Translation: CASSGDTGNNQPQHF.

The chain has TRBV5-1 and TRBJ1-5, with D maybe TRBD1 (6 bases). Germline assignment: CDR1 SGHRS and CDR2 YFSETQ. V was trimmed by 4 bases and J by 6 bases, leaving 20 bases between them. This CDR3 contains 16 residues. The CDR3 sequence: CASSLGGPGAGQPQHF. In nucleotides, the CDR3 is TGCGCCAGCAGCCTGGGGGGGCCAGGTGCCGGTCAGCCCCAGCATTTT.

The gene calls are TRBV2 and TRBJ1-4; D ambiguous. There are 14 residues in the CDR3. Per the germline V gene, CDR1 is SNHLY and CDR2 is FYNNEI. V was trimmed by 6 bases and J by 0 bases, leaving 8 bases between them. The CDR3 loop reads CASRRLATNEKLFF. The CDR3 region has the DNA TGTGCCAGCAGGCGACTTGCAACTAATGAAAAACTGTTTTTT.

The chain uses TRBV30 and TRBJ1-1; tentative D call: TRBD1 (6 bases). The germline gives CDR1 GTSNPN, CDR2 SVGIG (reference sequence). The length of the CDR3 is 13 residues. The V gene lost 0 bases and the J gene lost 8 bases, with 13 bases spanning the gap. The CDR3 loop is CAWSVLTGREAFF. CDR3 in DNA: TGTGCCTGGAGTGTCCTTACAGGGCGGGAAGCTTTCTTT.